This T cell receptor (beta chain) was recovered during a study of PD-1 blockade in classical Hodgkin lymphoma. As regards this clone: What it binds is unknown.

CDR3 length: 15 residues. V was shortened by 3 bases and J by 0 bases, with 13 bases between the two germline ends. Germline CDR1 is SGHKS and CDR2 is YYEKEE (reference sequence). Time point described: cycle 4 day 1 (C4D1), after six to seven weeks of nivolumab. In every patient, relapse followed autologous stem cell transplantation, while exposure to brentuximab vedotin differed. Findings of the study overall: Newly diagnosed patients reportedly had lower baseline TCR diversity than healthy donors.

TCRdb's copy holds only in-frame clones and misses some; the assay was immunoSEQ multiplex PCR. This table holds roughly 50,000 clones, about 89% found once. The chain employs TRBV5-5 and TRBJ2-7; tentative D call: TRBD1 (6 bases). Source: peripheral blood mononuclear cells (PBMCs), taken before the fourth cycle of nivolumab. The clonotype originates from a human donor with classical Hodgkin lymphoma. The CDR3 nucleotides are TGTGCCAGCAGCTCCGGGACATCCCTCTCCTACGAGCAGTACTTC. Protein: CASSSGTSLSYEQYF.